The text below deals with one T cell receptor (beta chain). There is no known antigen for this receptor. No base-level quality is on record; no much larger clone is a single base apart. The trim is 5 bases for V and 3 bases for J, with a gap of 17 bases between the germline ends. For CDR1 and CDR2, the germline V gene lists MDHEN and SYDVKM. Spanning cysteine to phenylalanine, the CDR3 consists of 15 amino acids. The DNA shown is the 45-base CDR3, in frame from base 1. The data belong to a study of T cell responses to AZD1222 COVID-19 vaccine (dated by TCRdb to 2020 to 2022). Background for the entire study: AZD1222 recipients whose second dose came at about 4 weeks and those whose second dose came at about 12 weeks were combined into one group, since spike-specific TCR depth and breadth did not differ between the two schedules. TCR sequencing covered some 250 trial participants: 200 to 220 given two doses of AZD1222 and 26 given two doses of MenACWY control vaccine. Enrollment into the trials was organized by age into subgroups of 18-55, 56-69 and 70-plus years, and those subgroups contained about 150, 27 and 61 TCR-sequenced participants, respectively.

The CDR3 regions of human TCRbeta chains were analyzed by immunosequencing. On the authors' methods: TCRs in the repertoires were matched against a reference library of SARS-CoV-2-specific TCRs that had been generated with the MIRA antigen-specificity platform. Breadth was defined as the fraction of unique TCRs that were SARS-CoV-2-associated. Depth was defined as the fraction of total T cells that were SARS-CoV-2-associated. Each spike-specific TCR was assigned to its reactive spike region and to a CD4 or CD8 class using the MIRA data. Log10-transformed breadth and depth values were compared by one-way ANOVA with Sidak's multiple comparisons tests. Here the immuneACCESS table is served through TCRdb, limited to in-frame sequences with V and J called. Missing clones are a known gap in these copies; in checked studies unresolved V genes cover under half, and the rest lacks a known reason. V, J and clone size derive from that table, while D and trimming were established from the DNA sequence. The sample table records about 150,000 clones; around four fifths of these occur just once. Of the sample, about 4% falls within the top ten clones.

What the authors observed across the whole study: A significant rise in spike-specific TCR breadth and depth was observed after two AZD1222 doses relative to day 0 and relative to MenACWY recipients. Because no day 14 peak-response samples were available, the repertoires could be characterized only after the peak T cell response. The 56-69-year group was small, and its depth increase did not reach significance, likely because of low power. Only 5 to 7 AZD1222 recipients were SARS-CoV-2 seropositive at baseline, limiting conclusions about previously exposed vaccinees. Most participants were white British and females outnumbered males, and the authors suggested that clonal diversity may have been underestimated. Reportedly, close to half of the unique spike-specific TCRs recognized epitopes lying outside the regions that are mutated in the B.1.351 and B.1.1.7 variants. Vaccine-associated CD4 TCRs spanned the whole spike protein, with dominant responses in regions 160-218 and 743-854.

The time point label of this sample denotes: baseline before first vaccination. Samples from vaccinated people were obtained from the UK trials COV001 and COV002, which included a single-blind randomized controlled phase 2/3 trial of AZD1222 (ChAdOx1 nCoV-19) in healthy adults. For TCRbeta chain sequencing, PBMC samples were collected from trial participants at day 0 and at day 28 after the second dose. The receptor comes from an adult in good health. The chain joins TRBV28 to TRBJ2-7, with a tentative D gene TRBD2 over 7 matching bases. Sequencing was performed on peripheral blood, taken on day 0 of AZD1222 vaccination. The DNA reads TGTGCCAGCAGTGTGGGGGGGACACTCTTCTACGAGCAGTACTTC. Its protein reads: CASSVGGTLFYEQYF.